The text below deals with one TCR beta chain. The CDR3 sequence is 16 residues long. Trimming cost V 3 bases and J 5 bases, with 14 bases left between them. CDR1 is SNHLY and CDR2 is FYNNEI in the germline V gene. Profiled with immunoSEQ multiplex PCR; TCRdb holds only in-frame clones, not every one. The table records under 150,000 clones, around 80% of them present only once. This sample stems from a study of cytotoxic CD8 clonotypes in ibrutinib-treated CLL. The V and J genes are TRBV2 and TRBJ1-6; D is possibly TRBD1 (5 bases). The TCR originated in a human donor with chronic lymphocytic leukemia. This specimen was PBMCs, taken after 36 months of ibrutinib treatment. CDR3 nucleotide sequence: TGTGCCAGCAGTGACAGGGAGGGCTTAAATAATTCACCCCTCCACTTT. Amino acid sequence: CASSDREGLNNSPLHF.